The 27 T cell receptor beta chains listed next were all sequenced from one sample in a study of T cell repertoires in cytomegalovirus infection. TCRdb re-called the reads through MiXCR, storing one row per CDR3 protein. The sample lists around 540,000 distinct CDR3 sequences; 33% were seen once. Their antigen targets remain unknown. Sample: cultured PBMCs, taken from culture after CMV antigen stimulation. The source of these receptors is a human donor in good health (CMV status not recorded). Some clones in this sample may be carry-over from other donors' samples.

This clonotype was seen a handful of times. The chain is built from TRBV11-1 and TRBJ2-1; TRBD2 is a possible D gene (6 bases). Germline CDR1 SGHAT, CDR2 FQDESV (reference sequence). The CDR3 runs to 16 residues. V dropped 1 base and J dropped 8 bases, with 18 bases sitting between them. CDR3 loop: CASSLGTSDRLDEQFF. The CDR3, as DNA: TGTGCCAGCAGCTTAGGAACTTCCGATCGACTAGATGAGCAGTTCTTC.

This clonotype has only a few counts. The chain recombines TRBV20-1 with TRBJ2-3; 11 bases are a match to TRBD2. The CDR3 loop spans 16 amino acids. Trimming took 5 bases from V and 0 from J; bases not matched to a gene: 7. Germline V lookup: CDR1 DFQATT, CDR2 SNEGSKA (reference sequence). CDR3 nucleotide sequence: TGCAGTGCTTATCCGGGACTAGCGGTAAGCACAGATACGCAGTATTTT. Translation: CSAYPGLAVSTDTQYF.

The chain has TRBV27 and TRBJ2-5, with 7 positions matching TRBD1. The V segment lost 5 bases and the J segment 3 bases; nucleotides outside the gene matches: 6. The CDR3 runs 14 residues. Per germline, CDR1 MNHEY and CDR2 SMNVEV (reference sequence). The DNA of the CDR3 is TGTGCCAGCAGTCCCGGGACAGCAAAAGAGACCCAGTACTTC. Protein product: CASSPGTAKETQYF.

This clonotype was counted a few times. The rearrangement joins TRBV19 to TRBJ1-2, with 7 bases lining up with TRBD1. Per germline, CDR1 LNHDA and CDR2 SQIVND (reference sequence). J lost 4 bases, V lost 3 bases, and 5 bases had no gene match. The CDR3 runs 14 residues. The DNA of the CDR3 is TGTGCCAGTAGTATGGACAGGTCCTTCTATGGCTACACCTTC. Protein product: CASSMDRSFYGYTF. Together with reference TRBV19 and TRBJ1-2, the CDR3 gives the full variable domain: DGGITQSPKYLFRKEGQNVTLSCEQNLNHDAMYWYRQDPGQGLRLIYYSQIVNDFQKGDIAEGYSVSREKKESFPLTVTSAQKNPTAFYLCASSMDRSFYGYTFGSGTRLTVV.

This sequence joins TRBV19 and TRBJ2-1; TRBD1 matches 11 bases. The CDR3 consists of 18 residues. Germline-derived CDR1 and CDR2 are LNHDA and SQIVND (reference sequence). V dropped 3 bases and J dropped 9; count of bases not matched to a gene: 16. The CDR3, as DNA: TGTGCCAGTAGTATCGGAAGACTCGGACAGGGGGCCGTTCGTGAGCAGTTCTTC. Protein sequence: CASSIGRLGQGAVREQFF.

This clonotype showed up just a few times. The J gene is TRBJ2-1, the V gene TRBV18; possibly TRBD1 for D (6 bases). CDR1 KGHSH and CDR2 LQKENI come from the germline V gene. Trimming cost V 4 bases and J 3 bases, with 22 bases left between them. The CDR3 runs to 18 residues. The CDR3: CASSLTTGQALSYNEQFF. The CDR3 DNA follows: TGTGCCAGCTCACTTACGACGGGACAAGCCCTAAGCTACAATGAGCAGTTCTTC.

This clonotype was seen at least ten times. This chain joins TRBV30 and TRBJ1-5, with TRBD1 as a possible D gene (6 bases). Trimming left V 1 base short and J 5 bases short, with 9 bases between. The CDR3 totals 13 residues. Germline V gene sequence: CDR1 GTSNPN, CDR2 SVGIG (reference sequence). The CDR3 region has the DNA TGTGCCTGGAGTGGACAGGACTATCAGCCCCAGCATTTT. This codes for CAWSGQDYQPQHF.

The chain carries TRBV6-6 and TRBJ2-5; 7 bases match TRBD2. The germline CDR1 and CDR2 sequences are MNHNY and SVGAGI (reference sequence). V lost 6 bases to trimming and J lost 2 bases; unmatched junction nucleotides: 6. This CDR3 has 14 residues. This chain's CDR3 is CASRTRREQETQYF. CDR3 DNA: TGTGCCAGCAGGACCCGGCGGGAGCAAGAGACCCAGTACTTC.

The gene calls are TRBV27 and TRBJ2-1; 8 bases agree with TRBD2. CDR3 length: 17 residues. With 5 bases clipped from V and 7 bases from J, the junction kept 16 bases outside the gene matches. Germline V gene data show CDR1 as MNHEY and CDR2 as SMNVEV (reference sequence). The CDR3 loop reads CASSTTSFREGRNEQFF. CDR3 DNA: TGTGCCAGCAGTACCACTTCCTTCCGGGAGGGTCGGAATGAGCAGTTCTTC.

This clonotype was seen repeatedly, ten times or more. The chain links TRBV7-9 to TRBJ1-1; D is perhaps TRBD1 (6 bases). Trimming took 6 bases from V and 0 from J, leaving 11 bases between them. Germline assignment: CDR1 SEHNR and CDR2 FQNEAQ (reference sequence). CDR3 length equals 14 residues. CDR3 sequence: CASRREGVNTEAFF. DNA of the CDR3: TGTGCCAGCAGACGAGAGGGGGTGAACACTGAAGCTTTCTTT. The whole variable domain, remainder taken from reference TRBV7-9 and TRBJ1-1, is DTGVSQNPRHKITKRGQNVTFRCDPISEHNRLYWYRQTLGQGPEFLTYFQNEAQLEKSRLLSDRFSAERPKGSFSTLEIQRTEQGDSAMYLCASRREGVNTEAFFGQGTRLTVV.

The chain uses TRBV12-3 or TRBV12-4 and TRBJ2-3; possibly TRBD1 for D (5 bases). V was cut by 0 bases and J by 0 bases, with 22 bases left in between. The CDR3 consists of 20 residues. For the CDR3, the DNA is TGTGCCAGCAGTTTAGCGCGCTTAGCAGGGTTCAGAAGGAGCACAGATACGCAGTATTTT. Translated, it gives CASSLARLAGFRRSTDTQYF.

The V gene is TRBV7-2, the J gene TRBJ1-4; D is ambiguous. The ends were cut back, 8 bases at V and 0 bases at J, with 10 bases in the middle. The CDR3 extends over 14 amino acids. Germline V gives CDR1 SGHTA, CDR2 FQGNSA. CDR3 in DNA: TGTGCCAGCTCGACCGGGGCAACTAATGAAAAACTGTTTTTT. Amino acid sequence: CASSTGATNEKLFF.

The CDR3: CSVELGTETQYF. In DNA form, the CDR3 reads TGCAGCGTTGAGTTAGGTACAGAGACCCAGTACTTC. V and J are TRBV29-1 and TRBJ2-5; D gene unclear. Looked up from germline, CDR1 is SQVTM and CDR2 is ANQGSEA. Trimming shortened V by 3 bases and J by 4 bases, and 9 bases separated the two germline ends. There are 12 residues in the CDR3.

This clonotype was seen a handful of times. J is TRBJ1-1 and V is TRBV7-6; D uncertain. CDR3 length: 14 residues. Germline V lookup: CDR1 SGHVS, CDR2 FNYEAQ. Trimming pared 2 bases from V and 3 bases from J, leaving 10 bases between. DNA of the CDR3: TGTGCCAGCAGCTTATGGGCGGAAGACACTGAAGCTTTCTTT. Translated, it gives CASSLWAEDTEAFF.

This clonotype showed up just a few times. The V and J genes are TRBV29-1 and TRBJ2-3; 7 nucleotides agree with TRBD1. The CDR3 length is 17 residues. Germline-derived CDR1 and CDR2 are SQVTM and ANQGSEA. J lost 2 bases, V lost 4 bases, and 15 bases had no gene match. DNA of the CDR3: TGCAGCGTTGGGTCTTTGGGGACAGAAATATCCACAGATACGCAGTATTTT. It yields the protein CSVGSLGTEISTDTQYF.

Turning to this clonotype: Its ends do not fully match the called genes, so a read error is possible. The J gene is TRBJ1-2, the V gene TRBV7-2; TRBD1 is a possible D gene (6 bases). The CDR3 length is 14 residues. CDR1 and CDR2 (germline): SGHTA, FQGNSA. DNA for the CDR3: TGTGCCAACAGCTTAGGAGGGGGATACTATGGCTACACCTTC. This sequence encodes CANSLGGGYYGYTF.

J is TRBJ2-5 and V is TRBV5-4, with D tentatively TRBD1 (7 bases). Germline-derived CDR1 and CDR2 are SGHNT and YYREEE (reference sequence). This CDR3 is built from 16 residues. Deletions cut 3 bases from V and 5 bases from J, with 20 bases between. CDR3 DNA sequence: TGTGCCAGCAGCTCCTCAAAACGGACAGGAGGGGAGACCCAGTACTTC. Translated, it gives CASSSSKRTGGETQYF.

V is TRBV7-9 and J is TRBJ2-5, with unresolved D. V lost 5 bases, J lost 11 bases, and 12 bases lay in between. This CDR3 contains 11 residues. In germline, CDR1 is SEHNR, CDR2 FQNEAQ (reference sequence). The CDR3 loop is CASSRMAPQYF. The CDR3 DNA reads as TGTGCCAGCAGCCGAATGGCCCCGCAGTACTTC.

The chain has TRBV4-1 and TRBJ2-3; D might be TRBD1 or TRBD2, each matching 5 bases. CDR3 length: 13 residues. V lost 0 bases and J 9 bases, leaving 10 bases between the germline ends. Germline V gene sequence: CDR1 MGHRA, CDR2 YSYEKL. CDR3 protein: CASSQDWGRTQYF. The CDR3 DNA is TGCGCCAGCAGCCAAGATTGGGGACGGACGCAGTATTTT.

This clonotype was found a few times. The chain uses TRBV12-3 or TRBV12-4 and TRBJ1-4; D not resolved. This CDR3 has 15 amino acids. Trimming took 3 bases from V and 8 from J, leaving 16 bases between them. The CDR3 nucleotides read TGTGCCAGCAGTTTGTCGGACGGGGTTAGCGAAAAACTGTTTTTT. This sequence encodes CASSLSDGVSEKLFF.

V gene TRBV10-2 combines with J gene TRBJ2-1; 7 nucleotides line up with TRBD2. The CDR3 runs to 17 residues. Germline CDR1 reads WSHSY; CDR2 reads SAAADI. V lost 0 bases, J lost 8 bases, and 13 bases stayed unmatched. CDR3 DNA sequence: TGCGCCAGCAGTGAGTCGATAGCGGGTAGTAGGCAGGATGAGCAGTTCTTC. As protein: CASSESIAGSRQDEQFF.

J is TRBJ2-1 and V is TRBV28; possible D gene TRBD2, 5 bases. V lost 4 bases, J lost 7 bases, and 8 bases lay in between. The CDR3 totals 12 residues. Germline CDR1 is MDHEN and CDR2 is SYDVKM. This chain's CDR3 is CASSSGWNEQFF. The CDR3 bases are TGTGCCAGCAGTTCGGGGTGGAATGAGCAGTTCTTC. The full variable domain, in which reference TRBV28 and TRBJ2-1 provide the parts outside the CDR3, is DVKVTQSSRYLVKRTGEKVFLECVQDMDHENMFWYRQDPGLGLRLIYFSYDVKMKEKGDIPEGYSVSREKKERFSLILESASTNQTSMYLCASSSGWNEQFFGPGTRLTVL.

The chain employs TRBV6-5 and TRBJ2-1, with TRBD2 matching over 7 bases. Germline CDR1 MNHEY, CDR2 SVGAGI. This CDR3 region has 16 residues. J lost 8 bases, V lost 0 bases, and 10 bases had no gene match. CDR3 sequence: CASSYSKPGAGDEQFF. In DNA form, the CDR3 reads TGTGCCAGCAGTTACTCGAAACCCGGGGCGGGGGATGAGCAGTTCTTC.

V is TRBV7-2 and J is TRBJ1-2; 9 bases agree with TRBD1. The CDR3 consists of 14 residues. J was trimmed by 8 bases and V by 1 base; bases with no gene match: 5. Germline V gives CDR1 SGHTA, CDR2 FQGNSA. The CDR3 protein is CASSLDRGQRGYTF. The CDR3 nucleotides read TGTGCCAGCAGCTTAGACAGGGGGCAACGGGGCTACACCTTC.

The V gene is TRBV6-6, the J gene TRBJ1-3; no firm D call. V lost 2 bases and J 3 bases, leaving 17 bases between the germline ends. This CDR3 has 17 amino acids. Germline V gene data show CDR1 as MNHNY and CDR2 as SVGAGI (reference sequence). The CDR3 region has the DNA TGTGCCAGCAGTTACCGGGTTCCCTCGGTGGATGGAAACACCATATATTTT. This sequence encodes CASSYRVPSVDGNTIYF.

The sample holds a few counts of this clonotype. The chain couples TRBV7-2 to TRBJ1-1; D gene uncertain. This CDR3 is built from 14 residues. V was cut by 2 bases and J by 6 bases, with 13 bases left in between. The germline gives CDR1 SGHTA, CDR2 FQGNSA. DNA of the CDR3: TGTGCCAGCAGCTTAAGTCGGGCTAGGGCTGAAGCTTTCTTT. It translates to CASSLSRARAEAFF.

This chain uses TRBV20-1 with TRBJ2-7; D may be TRBD2 (6 bases). CDR3 length: 13 amino acids. Trimming stripped 5 bases from V and 0 bases from J, with 11 bases between. Germline V lookup: CDR1 DFQATT, CDR2 SNEGSKA (reference sequence). The CDR3 loop is CSAPDGSSYEQYF. The CDR3 DNA reads TGCAGTGCTCCCGACGGGAGCTCCTACGAGCAGTACTTC.